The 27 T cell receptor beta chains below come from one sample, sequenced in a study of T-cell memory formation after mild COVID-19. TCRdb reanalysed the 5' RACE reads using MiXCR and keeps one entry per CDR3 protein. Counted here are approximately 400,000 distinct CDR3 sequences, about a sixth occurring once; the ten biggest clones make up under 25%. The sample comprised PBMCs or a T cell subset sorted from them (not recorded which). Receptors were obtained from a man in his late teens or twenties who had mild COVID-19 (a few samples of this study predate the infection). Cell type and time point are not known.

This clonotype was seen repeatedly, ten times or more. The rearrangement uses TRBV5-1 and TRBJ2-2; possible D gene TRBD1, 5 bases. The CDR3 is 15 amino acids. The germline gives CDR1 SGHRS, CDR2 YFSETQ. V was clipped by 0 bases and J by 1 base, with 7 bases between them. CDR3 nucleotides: TGCGCCAGCAGCTTGGTGCAGGGGAACACCGGGGAGCTGTTTTTT. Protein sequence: CASSLVQGNTGELFF.

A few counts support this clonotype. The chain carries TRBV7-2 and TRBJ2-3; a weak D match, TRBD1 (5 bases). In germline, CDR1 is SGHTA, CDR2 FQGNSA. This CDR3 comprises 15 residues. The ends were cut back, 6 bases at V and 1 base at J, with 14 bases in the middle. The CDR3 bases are TGTGCCAGCAGTCCCGCCAGGGATCGCACAGATACGCAGTATTTT. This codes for CASSPARDRTDTQYF.

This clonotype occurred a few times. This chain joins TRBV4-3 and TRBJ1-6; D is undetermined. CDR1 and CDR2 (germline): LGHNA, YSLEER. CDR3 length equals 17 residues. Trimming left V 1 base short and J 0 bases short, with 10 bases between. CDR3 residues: CASSQGDASSYNSPLHF. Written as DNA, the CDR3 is TGCGCCAGCAGCCAAGGCGATGCGAGCTCCTATAATTCACCCCTCCACTTT.

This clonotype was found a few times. CDR3 nucleotides: TGTGCCAGCAGCCCCCGGTTACCTCGGGAGGAGACCCAGTACTTC. Protein sequence: CASSPRLPREETQYF. The chain joins TRBV11-2 to TRBJ2-5; D may be TRBD2 (6 bases). Trimming stripped 5 bases from V and 5 bases from J, with 18 bases between. The V gene's germline CDR1 is SGHAT and CDR2 FQNNGV. CDR3 length equals 15 residues.

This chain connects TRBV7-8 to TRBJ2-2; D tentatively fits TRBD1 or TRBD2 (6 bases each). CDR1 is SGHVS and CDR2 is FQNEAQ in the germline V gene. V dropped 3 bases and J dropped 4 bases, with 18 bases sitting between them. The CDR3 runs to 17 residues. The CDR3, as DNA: TGTGCCAGCAGCTTTGTCCGACGGGGGCTGGGCACCGGGGAGCTGTTTTTT. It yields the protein CASSFVRRGLGTGELFF. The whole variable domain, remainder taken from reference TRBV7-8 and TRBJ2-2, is GAGVSQSPRYKVAKRGQDVALRCDPISGHVSLFWYQQALGQGPEFLTYFQNEAQLDKSGLPSDRFFAERPEGSVSTLKIQRTQQEDSAVYLCASSFVRRGLGTGELFFGEGSRLTVL.

The CDR3 nucleotides read TGTGCCAGCAGCCAAGAAACTGGGCCGCCCCAGCATTTT. Its protein is CASSQETGPPQHF. This chain connects TRBV4-2 to TRBJ1-5; the D is unclear. Per germline, CDR1 LGHNA and CDR2 YNFKEQ. V gave up 0 bases and J gave up 9 bases, with 9 bases separating them. The CDR3 has 13 amino acids.

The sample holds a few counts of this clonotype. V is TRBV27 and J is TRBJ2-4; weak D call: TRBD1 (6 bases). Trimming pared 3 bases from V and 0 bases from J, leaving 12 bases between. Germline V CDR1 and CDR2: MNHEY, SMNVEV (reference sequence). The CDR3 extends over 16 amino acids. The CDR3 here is CASSFWTAIAKNIQYF. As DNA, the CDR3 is TGTGCCAGCAGTTTTTGGACAGCGATAGCCAAAAACATTCAGTACTTC.

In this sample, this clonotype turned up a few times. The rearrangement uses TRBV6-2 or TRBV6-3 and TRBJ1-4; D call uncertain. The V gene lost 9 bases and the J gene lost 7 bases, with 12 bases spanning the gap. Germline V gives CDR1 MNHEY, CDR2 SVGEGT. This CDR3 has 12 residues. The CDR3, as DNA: TGTGCCAGTCAGTCGGGTGGTGAAAAACTGTTTTTT. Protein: CASQSGGEKLFF.

CDR3 DNA sequence: TGCGCCAGCAGCCTCGGGGGGGGACGACCCCCGGGCTACACCTTC. It codes for CASSLGGGRPPGYTF. The chain has TRBV4-1 and TRBJ1-2; D might be TRBD1 (5 bases). Germline V gene sequence: CDR1 MGHRA, CDR2 YSYEKL. The CDR3 length is 15 residues. Trimming pared 4 bases from V and 8 bases from J, leaving 20 bases between.

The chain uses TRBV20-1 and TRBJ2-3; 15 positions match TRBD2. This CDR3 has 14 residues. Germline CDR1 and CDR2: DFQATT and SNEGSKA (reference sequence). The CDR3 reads CRGLAGGDTDTQYF. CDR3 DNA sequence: TGCAGGGGACTAGCGGGGGGCGACACAGATACGCAGTATTTT.

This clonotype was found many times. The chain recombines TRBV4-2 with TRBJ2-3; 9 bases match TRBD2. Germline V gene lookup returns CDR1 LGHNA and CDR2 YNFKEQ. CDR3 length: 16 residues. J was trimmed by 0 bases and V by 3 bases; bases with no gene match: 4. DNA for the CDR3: TGTGCCAGCAGCCAGGCCAGCGGGGGGAGCACAGATACGCAGTATTTT. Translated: CASSQASGGSTDTQYF.

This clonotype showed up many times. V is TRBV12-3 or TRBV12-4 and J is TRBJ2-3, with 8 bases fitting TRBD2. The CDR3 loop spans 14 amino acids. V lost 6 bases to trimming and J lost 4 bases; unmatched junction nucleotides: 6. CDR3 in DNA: TGTGCCAGCAGGCACTCGGGGGGGGCAGATACGCAGTATTTT. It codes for CASRHSGGADTQYF.

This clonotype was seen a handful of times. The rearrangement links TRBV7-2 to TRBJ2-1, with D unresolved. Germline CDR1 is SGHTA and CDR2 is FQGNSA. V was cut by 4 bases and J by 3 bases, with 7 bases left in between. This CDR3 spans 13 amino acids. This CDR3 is CASSWALYNEQFF. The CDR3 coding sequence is TGTGCCAGCAGCTGGGCCCTCTACAATGAGCAGTTCTTC.

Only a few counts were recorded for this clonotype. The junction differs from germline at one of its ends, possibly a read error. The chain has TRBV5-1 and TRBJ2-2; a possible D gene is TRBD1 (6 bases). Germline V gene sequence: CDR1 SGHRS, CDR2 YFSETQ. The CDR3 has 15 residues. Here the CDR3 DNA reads TGCGCCAGCAGCTCCCGAGGGGGAGAGCACCGGGGAAACCTTTTT. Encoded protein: CASSSRGGEHRGNLF.

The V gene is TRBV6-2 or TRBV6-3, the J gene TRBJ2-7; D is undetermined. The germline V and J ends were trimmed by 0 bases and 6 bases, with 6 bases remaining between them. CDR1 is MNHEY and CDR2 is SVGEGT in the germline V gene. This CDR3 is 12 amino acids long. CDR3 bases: TGTGCCAGCAGTTACTCGGCAGGCGAGCAGTACGTC. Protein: CASSYSAGEQYV.

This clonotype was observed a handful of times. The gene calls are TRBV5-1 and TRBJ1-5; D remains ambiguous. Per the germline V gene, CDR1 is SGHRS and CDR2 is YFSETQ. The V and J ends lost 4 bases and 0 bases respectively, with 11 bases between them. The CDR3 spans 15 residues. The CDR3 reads CASSVAGLSNQPQHF. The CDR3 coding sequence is TGCGCCAGCAGCGTAGCCGGTCTTAGCAATCAGCCCCAGCATTTT.

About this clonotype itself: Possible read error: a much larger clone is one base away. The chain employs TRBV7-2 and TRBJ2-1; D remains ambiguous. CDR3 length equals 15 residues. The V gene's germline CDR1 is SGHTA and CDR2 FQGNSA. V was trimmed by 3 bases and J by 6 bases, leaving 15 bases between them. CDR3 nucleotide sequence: TGTGCCAGCAGCTTGTTCCACCGAGGTCCCAATGAGCAGTTCTTC. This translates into CASSLFHRGPNEQFF. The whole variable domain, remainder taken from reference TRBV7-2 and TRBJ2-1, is GAGVSQSPSNKVTEKGKDVELRCDPISGHTALYWYRQSLGQGLEFLIYFQGNSAPDKSGLPSDRFSAERTGGSVSTLTIQRTQQEDSAVYLCASSLFHRGPNEQFFGPGTRLTVL.

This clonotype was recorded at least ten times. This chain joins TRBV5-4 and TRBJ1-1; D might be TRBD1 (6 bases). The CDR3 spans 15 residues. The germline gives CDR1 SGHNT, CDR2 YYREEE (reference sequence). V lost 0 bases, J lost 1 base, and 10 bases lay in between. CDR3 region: CASSLAEGGNTEAFF. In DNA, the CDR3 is TGTGCCAGCAGCTTGGCAGAGGGGGGGAACACTGAAGCTTTCTTT.

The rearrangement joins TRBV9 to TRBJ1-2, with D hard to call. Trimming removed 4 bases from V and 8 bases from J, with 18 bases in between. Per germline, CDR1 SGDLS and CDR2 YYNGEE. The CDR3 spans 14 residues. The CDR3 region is CASSPTGEPGGYTF. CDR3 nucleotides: TGTGCCAGCAGCCCGACTGGGGAGCCGGGAGGCTACACCTTC.

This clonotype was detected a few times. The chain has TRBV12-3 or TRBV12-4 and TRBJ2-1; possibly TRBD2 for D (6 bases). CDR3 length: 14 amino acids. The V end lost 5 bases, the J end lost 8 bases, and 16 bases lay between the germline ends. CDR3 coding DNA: TGTGCCAGCAGTACCTCGGGGGTACTCTATGAGCAGTTCTTC. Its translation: CASSTSGVLYEQFF.

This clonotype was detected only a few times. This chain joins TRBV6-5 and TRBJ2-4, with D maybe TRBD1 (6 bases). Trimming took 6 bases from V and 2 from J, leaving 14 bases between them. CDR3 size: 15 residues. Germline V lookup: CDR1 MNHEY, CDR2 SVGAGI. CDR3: CASRTNDRTKNIQYF. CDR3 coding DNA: TGTGCCAGCAGGACCAATGACAGGACCAAAAACATTCAGTACTTC.

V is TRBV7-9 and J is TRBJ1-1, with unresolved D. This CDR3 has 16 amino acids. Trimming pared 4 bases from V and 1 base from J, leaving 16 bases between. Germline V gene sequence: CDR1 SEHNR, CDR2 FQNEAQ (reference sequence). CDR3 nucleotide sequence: TGTGCCAGCAGCTCTCCCCTGACGGTGAGGAACACTGAAGCTTTCTTT. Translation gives CASSSPLTVRNTEAFF.

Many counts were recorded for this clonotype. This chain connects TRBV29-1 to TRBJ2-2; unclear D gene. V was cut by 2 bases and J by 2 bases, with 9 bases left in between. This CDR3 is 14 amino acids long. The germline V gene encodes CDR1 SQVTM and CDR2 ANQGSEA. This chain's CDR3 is CSVEKQLNTGELFF. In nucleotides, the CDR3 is TGCAGCGTTGAAAAACAGCTTAACACCGGGGAGCTGTTTTTT.

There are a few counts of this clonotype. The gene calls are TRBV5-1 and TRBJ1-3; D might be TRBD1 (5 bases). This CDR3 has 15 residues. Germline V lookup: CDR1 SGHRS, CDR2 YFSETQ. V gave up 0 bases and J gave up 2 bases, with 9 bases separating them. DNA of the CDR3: TGCGCCAGCAGCTTGGTAGGGGAAACTGGAAACACCATATATTTT. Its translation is CASSLVGETGNTIYF.

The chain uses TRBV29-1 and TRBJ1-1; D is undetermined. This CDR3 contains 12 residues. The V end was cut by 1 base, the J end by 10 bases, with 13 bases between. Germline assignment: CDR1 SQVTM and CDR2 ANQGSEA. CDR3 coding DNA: TGCAGCGTTGAAGGATTTGGCTTCGGAGCTTTCTTT. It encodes CSVEGFGFGAFF. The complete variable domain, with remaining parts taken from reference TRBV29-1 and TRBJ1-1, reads SAVISQKPSRDICQRGTSLTIQCQVDSQVTMMFWYRQQPGQSLTLIATANQGSEATYESGFVIDKFPISRPNLTFSTLTVSNMSPEDSSIYLCSVEGFGFGAFFGQGTRLTVV.

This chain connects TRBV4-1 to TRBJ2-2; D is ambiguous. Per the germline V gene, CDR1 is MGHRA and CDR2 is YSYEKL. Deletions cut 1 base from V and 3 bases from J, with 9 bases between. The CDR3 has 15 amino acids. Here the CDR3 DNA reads TGCGCCAGCAGCCAAGGAAGTGCGGACACCGGGGAGCTGTTTTTT. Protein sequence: CASSQGSADTGELFF.

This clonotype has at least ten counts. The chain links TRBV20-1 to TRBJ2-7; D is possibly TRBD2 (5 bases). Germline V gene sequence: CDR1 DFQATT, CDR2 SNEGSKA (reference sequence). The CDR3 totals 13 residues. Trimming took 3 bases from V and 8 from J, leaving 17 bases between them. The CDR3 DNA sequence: TGCAGTGCTAGTTTGGCCCTTGGGGAGAAGCAGTACGTC. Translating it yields CSASLALGEKQYV.